Listed below are T cell receptor beta chains from one sample, sequenced in a study of T cells in localized non-small cell lung cancer. Produced via immunoSEQ multiplex PCR; TCRdb's table is partial and in-frame only. The repertoire holds about 78,000 clones, with approximately 84% as singletons. Sequences were derived from peripheral blood, sampled before any cancer treatment. The receptors were gathered from a man aged 40-75 years with stage I lung adenocarcinoma. Both conserved end residues are part of each CDR3. Each record gives: D gene, J gene, V gene, clone size, CDR3 DNA, CDR3 protein. The D gene is left open where the match is weak. The size of a clone is reported for some rows only, either as once, few or many, or as a class for expanded clones.

d_gene: NA; j_gene: TRBJ2-2; v_gene: TRBV6-5; abundance: few; CDR3nt: TGTGCCAGCAGTTACAAGGCAGCTACCGGGGAGCTGTTTTTT; CDR3aa: CASSYKAATGELFF
d_gene: NA; j_gene: TRBJ1-4; v_gene: TRBV11-2; abundance: once; CDR3nt: TGTGCCAGCAGCTCTAAGGGAGAAAAACTGTTTTTT; CDR3aa: CASSSKGEKLFF
d_gene: NA; j_gene: TRBJ1-3; v_gene: TRBV19; abundance: few; CDR3nt: TGTGCCAGTAGCCAGACGGGCATGAGCTCTGGAAACACCATATATTTT; CDR3aa: CASSQTGMSSGNTIYF
d_gene: TRBD2; j_gene: TRBJ2-1; v_gene: TRBV27; abundance: NA; CDR3nt: TGTGCCAGCAGACTTTGGGGCCTAGCGGGAGAGGACAATGAGCAGTTCTTC; CDR3aa: CASRLWGLAGEDNEQFF
d_gene: NA; j_gene: TRBJ2-3; v_gene: TRBV5-4; abundance: few; CDR3nt: TGTGCCAGCAGCTTGGATCTTTGGGATACGCAGTATTTT; CDR3aa: CASSLDLWDTQYF
d_gene: TRBD1; j_gene: TRBJ1-5; v_gene: TRBV27; abundance: once; CDR3nt: TGTGCCAGCAGTCCCTGGGACAGAGCTAATCAGCCCCAGCATTTT; CDR3aa: CASSPWDRANQPQHF
d_gene: TRBD1; j_gene: TRBJ2-7; v_gene: TRBV7-8; abundance: NA; CDR3nt: TGTGCCAGCAGCTTAGCCGGGACAGGGGGCGGCTACGAGCAGTACTTC; CDR3aa: CASSLAGTGGGYEQYF
d_gene: TRBD2; j_gene: TRBJ2-7; v_gene: TRBV5-1; abundance: NA; CDR3nt: TGCGCCAGCAGCTTGGCAGGACTAGCTGATTACGAGCAGTACTTC; CDR3aa: CASSLAGLADYEQYF
d_gene: NA; j_gene: TRBJ2-1; v_gene: TRBV4-1; abundance: NA; CDR3nt: TGCGCCAGCAGCCAAGATCTTAGTCTCAATGAGCAGTTCTTC; CDR3aa: CASSQDLSLNEQFF
d_gene: NA; j_gene: TRBJ1-2; v_gene: TRBV5-6; abundance: once; CDR3nt: TGTGCCAGCAGCACCCAGGGGAGATCCCCATATGGCTACACCTTC; CDR3aa: CASSTQGRSPYGYTF
d_gene: NA; j_gene: TRBJ1-1; v_gene: TRBV5-1; abundance: NA; CDR3nt: TGCGCCAGCAGCTCAGGCCGTGGCCCTGAAGCTTTCTTT; CDR3aa: CASSSGRGPEAFF
d_gene: NA; j_gene: TRBJ1-1; v_gene: TRBV18; abundance: NA; CDR3nt: TGTGCCAGCTCACCATCAGGAGTAGAAGCTTTCTTT; CDR3aa: CASSPSGVEAFF
d_gene: NA; j_gene: TRBJ2-7; v_gene: TRBV25-1; abundance: NA; CDR3nt: TGTGCCAGTCCGGGATCACAAACGATCTACGAGCAGTACTTC; CDR3aa: CASPGSQTIYEQYF
d_gene: NA; j_gene: TRBJ2-4; v_gene: TRBV5-1; abundance: NA; CDR3nt: TGCGCCAGCAGCCAGGACAGGGAGGGAAACATTCAGTACTTC; CDR3aa: CASSQDREGNIQYF
d_gene: NA; j_gene: TRBJ2-1; v_gene: TRBV27; abundance: NA; CDR3nt: TGTGCCAGCAGTTTAGGACCCGGAGGAGCCCTATACAATGAGCAGTTCTTC; CDR3aa: CASSLGPGGALYNEQFF
d_gene: TRBD2; j_gene: TRBJ2-1; v_gene: TRBV19; abundance: NA; CDR3nt: TGTGCCAGTAGTATTGGACTAGCGGGAGGGCCTATCTACAATGAGCAGTTCTTC; CDR3aa: CASSIGLAGGPIYNEQFF
d_gene: NA; j_gene: TRBJ2-3; v_gene: TRBV5-1; abundance: NA; CDR3nt: TGCGCCAGCAGCTTAGCCGCTAGCACAGATACGCAGTATTTT; CDR3aa: CASSLAASTDTQYF
d_gene: TRBD2; j_gene: TRBJ2-3; v_gene: TRBV6-6; abundance: NA; CDR3nt: TGTGCCAGCAGTGAGAGCGGGGGGGGCACAGATACGCAGTATTTT; CDR3aa: CASSESGGGTDTQYF
d_gene: NA; j_gene: TRBJ1-1; v_gene: TRBV19; abundance: NA; CDR3nt: TGTGCCAGTAGTATAGTTCGCGACACTGAAGCTTTCTTT; CDR3aa: CASSIVRDTEAFF
d_gene: NA; j_gene: TRBJ2-1; v_gene: TRBV4-1; abundance: NA; CDR3nt: TGCGCCAGCAGCCTATCAAGGACCGAGTACAATGAGCAGTTCTTC; CDR3aa: CASSLSRTEYNEQFF
d_gene: TRBD2; j_gene: TRBJ2-5; v_gene: TRBV27; abundance: few; CDR3nt: TGTGCCAGCAGTTCAAGGACTAGCGGGGTAGGAGAGACCCAGTACTTC; CDR3aa: CASSSRTSGVGETQYF
d_gene: NA; j_gene: TRBJ2-7; v_gene: TRBV7-2; abundance: NA; CDR3nt: TGTGCCAGCAGCTTAGAGCCCGGGAGCTACGAGCAGTACTTC; CDR3aa: CASSLEPGSYEQYF
d_gene: TRBD1; j_gene: TRBJ1-1; v_gene: TRBV28; abundance: NA; CDR3nt: TGTGCCAGCAGTTTAGGGACAGGGGGGGCTTTCTTT; CDR3aa: CASSLGTGGAFF
d_gene: NA; j_gene: TRBJ2-3; v_gene: TRBV7-3; abundance: NA; CDR3nt: TGTGCCAGCAGCTTGAAAGATACGCAGTATTTT; CDR3aa: CASSLKDTQYF
d_gene: NA; j_gene: TRBJ2-1; v_gene: TRBV4-3; abundance: NA; CDR3nt: TGCGCCAGCAGCCAAGATCGGCAACAGGGTTACAATGAGCAGTTCTTC; CDR3aa: CASSQDRQQGYNEQFF
d_gene: NA; j_gene: TRBJ2-3; v_gene: TRBV14; abundance: few; CDR3nt: TGTGCCAGCAGCCCGAGAAGGGGCACAGATACGCAGTATTTT; CDR3aa: CASSPRRGTDTQYF
d_gene: NA; j_gene: TRBJ2-7; v_gene: TRBV4-1; abundance: few; CDR3nt: TGCGCCAGCAGCCAAGAACAGGCCTACGAGCAGTACTTC; CDR3aa: CASSQEQAYEQYF
d_gene: NA; j_gene: TRBJ1-3; v_gene: TRBV7-6; abundance: NA; CDR3nt: TGTGCCAGCAGCTTAGTATCGGGCGCAGCCCGCACCCCTGGAAACACCATATATTTT; CDR3aa: CASSLVSGAARTPGNTIYF
d_gene: TRBD2; j_gene: TRBJ2-7; v_gene: TRBV7-2; abundance: NA; CDR3nt: TGTGCCAGCAGCCAGGCAGGGACTAGCGTCTACGAGCAGTACTTC; CDR3aa: CASSQAGTSVYEQYF
d_gene: TRBD2; j_gene: TRBJ2-7; v_gene: TRBV18; abundance: NA; CDR3nt: TGTGCCAGCTCACCCCGAAGCGGGGCGGACGAGCAGTACTTC; CDR3aa: CASSPRSGADEQYF
d_gene: NA; j_gene: TRBJ2-2; v_gene: TRBV18; abundance: NA; CDR3nt: TGTGCCAGCTCCCGGCAGGGCGGGGCGAACACCGGGGAGCTGTTTTTT; CDR3aa: CASSRQGGANTGELFF
d_gene: NA; j_gene: TRBJ2-7; v_gene: TRBV11-2; abundance: NA; CDR3nt: TGTGCCAGCAGCTTAGATAGACTAACGTACGAGCAGTACTTC; CDR3aa: CASSLDRLTYEQYF
d_gene: NA; j_gene: TRBJ2-5; v_gene: TRBV12-2; abundance: once; CDR3nt: TGTGCAAGTCGCTGGGAGGGGAGGATTCCCCAAGAGACCCAGTACTTC; CDR3aa: CASRWEGRIPQETQYF
d_gene: NA; j_gene: TRBJ1-3; v_gene: TRBV9; abundance: NA; CDR3nt: TGTGCCAGCAGCCCTTCAAGCTCTGGAAACACCATATATTTT; CDR3aa: CASSPSSSGNTIYF
d_gene: TRBD2; j_gene: TRBJ2-3; v_gene: TRBV7-2; abundance: NA; CDR3nt: TGTGCCAGCAGGGAGGGGACTAGCGGGTCCACAGATACGCAGTATTTT; CDR3aa: CASREGTSGSTDTQYF
d_gene: NA; j_gene: TRBJ2-7; v_gene: TRBV5-1; abundance: NA; CDR3nt: TGCGCCAGCAGCTTGTACCCGCAGGGGAACTCCTACGAGCAGTACTTC; CDR3aa: CASSLYPQGNSYEQYF
d_gene: NA; j_gene: TRBJ2-1; v_gene: TRBV5-1; abundance: NA; CDR3nt: TGCGCCAGCAGCCGGGCCTCGTACAATGAGCAGTTCTTC; CDR3aa: CASSRASYNEQFF
d_gene: NA; j_gene: TRBJ2-6; v_gene: TRBV6-1; abundance: NA; CDR3nt: TGTGCCAGCAGTGAAAGGACTTCTGGGGCCAACGTCCTGACTTTC; CDR3aa: CASSERTSGANVLTF
d_gene: NA; j_gene: TRBJ1-5; v_gene: TRBV27; abundance: few; CDR3nt: TGTGCCAGCAGGGGAACAGCGGATAGCAATCAGCCCCAGCATTTT; CDR3aa: CASRGTADSNQPQHF